The rows below give T cell receptor beta chains drawn from one sample of a study of blood T cell repertoires in COVID-19. Measured with immunoSEQ multiplex PCR; TCRdb has only the in-frame clones, and not every one. This sample carries about 300,000 clones, about nine tenths of them seen once, and the ten largest clones take over 2%. The sequenced sample was peripheral blood. The receptors stem from a woman under 40 with COVID-19, enrolled during active disease. Both conserved end residues are part of each CDR3. The D gene is left open where the match is weak. Clone size is shown for a subset of rows, as once, few, many or a class of expanded clone.

TRBD2	NA	TRBV10-3	TRBJ2-7	TGTGCCATCGCACCGGGACTAGCGGGAGGGAACCTCAACGAGCAGTACTTC	CAIAPGLAGGNLNEQYF
NA	NA	TRBV11-3	TRBJ2-5	TGTGCCAGCAGCTTACGAGGAGAGACCCAGTACTTC	CASSLRGETQYF
NA	NA	TRBV28	TRBJ2-2	TGTGCCAGCAGTTCCCACAGGAACACCGGGGAGCTGTTTTTT	CASSSHRNTGELFF
TRBD1	NA	TRBV24-1	TRBJ1-5	TGTGCCACCAGTGATCTGTTGGGACAGGGGCCCCTTATTGGGCCCCAGCATTTT	CATSDLLGQGPLIGPQHF
TRBD2	NA	TRBV5-1	TRBJ2-1	TGCGCCAGCAGCTTGGTGGTGGGCGGGAGTCCCTCCAATGAGCAGTTCTTC	CASSLVVGGSPSNEQFF
NA	NA	TRBV10-3	TRBJ2-6	TGTGCCGTCGCCACGGGAGATCCCCTTTCTGGGGCCAACGTCCTGACTTTC	CAVATGDPLSGANVLTF
TRBD1	NA	TRBV25-1	TRBJ2-7	TGTGCCAGCAACGAAAGGGGCAGGGGGCGATCCGAGCAGTACTTC	CASNERGRGRSEQYF
TRBD1	NA	TRBV5-1	TRBJ1-1	TGCGCCAGCAGCCAACTAGGACAGGGGATCATGAACACTGAAGCTTTCTTT	CASSQLGQGIMNTEAFF
TRBD2	NA	TRBV4-1	TRBJ2-7	TGCGCCAGTCAAAGGACTAGCGGGAGTAACGAGCAGTACTTC	CASQRTSGSNEQYF
TRBD1	NA	TRBV27	TRBJ2-7	TGTGCCAGCAGTTGGGACAGAGGGTCCGAGCAGTACTTC	CASSWDRGSEQYF
TRBD1	few	TRBV9	TRBJ2-2	TGTGCCAGCAGCGCCCAAGGGACAGGCGACACCGGGGAGCTGTTTTTT	CASSAQGTGDTGELFF
TRBD2	NA	TRBV10-2	TRBJ2-1	TGCGCCAGCAGCCTAGCGGGAGACTACAATGAGCAGTTCTTC	CASSLAGDYNEQFF
TRBD2	NA	TRBV5-1	TRBJ2-3	TGCGCCAGCAGCATATTGAGCGGGAGTGAGGATACGCAGTATTTT	CASSILSGSEDTQYF
NA	NA	TRBV6-5	TRBJ1-3	TGTGCCAGCAGAGTACAGGGCGCTGGAAACACCATATATTTT	CASRVQGAGNTIYF
TRBD2	once	TRBV29-1	TRBJ2-1	TGCAGCGTTCCTGGACTAGCGGGTGGGGAGCAGTTCTTC	CSVPGLAGGEQFF
NA	once	TRBV11-2	TRBJ2-5	TGTGCCAGCAGCTTAGACGCGGGGCCCCAAGAGACCCAGTACTTC	CASSLDAGPQETQYF
TRBD2	NA	TRBV27	TRBJ2-7	TGTGCCAGCAGTCCCGGACTAGCCCAGAGCTCCTACGAGCAGTACTTC	CASSPGLAQSSYEQYF
NA	NA	TRBV5-1	TRBJ2-7	TGCGCCAGCAGCTTGGAGCTACAGGTAAGCTCCTACGAGCAGTACTTC	CASSLELQVSSYEQYF
NA	NA	TRBV18	TRBJ2-3	TGTGCCAGCTCACCACCTTTTAGCTCGGATACGCAGTATTTT	CASSPPFSSDTQYF
NA	NA	TRBV5-1	TRBJ1-1	TGCGCCAGCAGCTTGAGGCCGGGGGGCTCTGGAACTGAAGCTTTCTTT	CASSLRPGGSGTEAFF
TRBD1	NA	TRBV28	TRBJ1-4	TGTGCCAGCAGCCTCGACAGGGCGGGTGAAAAACTGTTTTTT	CASSLDRAGEKLFF
NA	NA	TRBV5-1	TRBJ2-5	TGCGCCAGCAGCTTGGAGGCAGGAACCGAGACCCAGTACTTC	CASSLEAGTETQYF
NA	NA	TRBV19	TRBJ1-1	TGTGCCAGTAGCACCCCGACAGCTACTATGAACACTGAAGCTTTCTTT	CASSTPTATMNTEAFF
NA	NA	TRBV11-2	TRBJ2-1	TGTGCCAGCAGCTTGCTAGACAATGAGCAGTTCTTC	CASSLLDNEQFF
TRBD2	few	TRBV6-5	TRBJ2-7	TGTGCCAGCAGCCTTTACAGCGGGGGAAACTACGAGCAGTACTTC	CASSLYSGGNYEQYF
TRBD1	NA	TRBV6-5	TRBJ1-1	TGTGCCAGCAGTTACTCGGACAGGCAAACTGAAGCTTTCTTT	CASSYSDRQTEAFF
NA	NA	TRBV25-1	TRBJ2-5	TGTGCCAGCAGTGAGGGGGTGGACAGGAGGGGCCAAGAGACCCAGTACTTC	CASSEGVDRRGQETQYF
NA	NA	TRBV5-1	TRBJ2-7	TGCGCCAGCAGCGCTAGCGACGAGCAGTACTTC	CASSASDEQYF
TRBD1	NA	TRBV9	TRBJ1-3	TGTGCCAGCAGCGTAGACAGGGGCTCTGGAAACACCATATATTTT	CASSVDRGSGNTIYF
NA	NA	TRBV30	TRBJ1-2	TGTGCCTCTACCGGAGGGGACTATGGCTACACCTTC	CASTGGDYGYTF
TRBD1	NA	TRBV7-9	TRBJ1-1	TGTGCCAGCAGCTTAACAGGGGGCAATGAAGCTTTCTTT	CASSLTGGNEAFF
TRBD2	NA	TRBV5-1	TRBJ2-5	TGCGCCAGCAGCATAGCGGGAGGGGGAGAGACCCAGTACTTC	CASSIAGGGETQYF
TRBD2	NA	TRBV25-1	TRBJ2-3	TGTGCCAGCACTAGCGGGACGGATACGCAGTATTTT	CASTSGTDTQYF
NA	NA	TRBV18	TRBJ2-7	TGTGCCAGCTCACCAGATGACAGCTCCTACGAGCAGTACTTC	CASSPDDSSYEQYF
TRBD2	NA	TRBV27	TRBJ2-7	TGTGCCAGCAGCACACTAGCGGGAGCCTCCTACGAGCAGTACTTC	CASSTLAGASYEQYF
NA	NA	TRBV28	TRBJ2-1	TGTGCCAGCAGGTCTAGGAGCTCCTACAATGAGCAGTTCTTC	CASRSRSSYNEQFF
NA	NA	TRBV5-1	TRBJ2-2	TGCGCCAGCAGCTTGGTGGTTCTAAACACCGGGGAGCTGTTTTTT	CASSLVVLNTGELFF
TRBD1	NA	TRBV28	TRBJ1-5	TGTGCCAGCAGGGGACAGGGAGGTAGCAATCAGCCCCAGCATTTT	CASRGQGGSNQPQHF
NA	NA	TRBV18	TRBJ1-4	TGTGCCAGCTCACTCGCAGGAAGACAGCTGTTTTTT	CASSLAGRQLFF
NA	NA	TRBV6-6	TRBJ1-1	TGTGCCAGCAGTTACTCGGGGGGGAACACTGAAGCTTTCTTT	CASSYSGGNTEAFF